This T cell receptor beta chain originates from a study of blood T cell repertoires in COVID-19. Study-level information: Nucleic acid was either cDNA or gDNA, and it came from T cells, B-cell-depleted T cells, or PBMCs.

The CDR3 has 14 amino acids. The ends were cut back, 3 bases at V and 3 bases at J, with 9 bases in the middle. Germline V gives CDR1 KGHSH, CDR2 LQKENI. Data came from immunoSEQ multiplex PCR; TCRdb stores just in-frame clones and leaves some out. The table has 65,000 to 90,000 clones, 90% seen once. The TCR originated in a human donor in a cohort sampled during active COVID-19. The chain employs TRBV18 and TRBJ1-5; tentatively, D is TRBD1 (5 bases). Sequencing was performed on peripheral blood. The DNA for the CDR3 is TGTGCCAGCTCACCGGGGCAGGCCAATCAGCCCCAGCATTTT. Protein: CASSPGQANQPQHF.